The 25 T cell receptor beta chains below come from one sample, sequenced in a study of neoadjuvant anti-PD-1 for oral cavity cancer. Using immunoSEQ multiplex PCR, the repertoire was profiled, and TCRdb retains in-frame clones only, with some absent. Counted here are some 7,400 clones, more than 40% occurring once; the ten biggest clones make up 11%. The sequenced sample was tumor tissue, obtained before nivolumab (anti-PD-1) treatment. The receptors originated from a person between 40 and 85 years old with oral cavity squamous cell carcinoma.

This clone turned up a few times. The V call is TRBV21-1, the J call TRBJ2-7. TRBV21-1 is deemed a pseudogene. This CDR3 is built from 12 residues. DNA for the CDR3: TGTGCCAGCAGCAAAGAACCCAACGAGCAGTACTTC. It is translated as CASSKEPNEQYF.

Only a few counts were recorded for this clone. V and J are TRBV27 and TRBJ2-3; D remains ambiguous. This CDR3 comprises 13 residues. From germline, CDR1 is MNHEY and CDR2 SMNVEV (reference sequence). Trimming cost V 7 bases and J 1 base, with 9 bases left between them. The CDR3 region has the DNA TGTGCCAGCATCCCGTCCGGCACAGATACGCAGTATTTT. It yields the protein CASIPSGTDTQYF.

The genes are TRBV14 and TRBJ2-5; D is unresolved. Per the germline V gene, CDR1 is SGHDN and CDR2 is FVKESK. The CDR3 sequence is 12 residues long. V lost 3 bases and J lost 3, with 5 bases in between. The CDR3 nucleotides read TGTGCCAGCAGCCAGAGAAAAGAGACCCAGTACTTC. It is translated as CASSQRKETQYF.

The J gene is TRBJ1-5, the V gene TRBV28; maybe TRBD1 (5 bases). V lost 3 bases, J lost 6 bases, and 12 bases lay in between. The CDR3 sequence is 14 residues long. Per the germline V gene, CDR1 is MDHEN and CDR2 is SYDVKM. DNA of the CDR3: TGTGCCAGCAGTTTCCGACGGGGGACTCAGCCCCAGCATTTT. Translating gives CASSFRRGTQPQHF.

CDR3: CASSLIQGPTGELFF. The DNA of the CDR3 is TGTGCCAGCAGCTTAATCCAGGGCCCTACCGGGGAGCTGTTTTTT. V and J are TRBV7-8 and TRBJ2-2; maybe TRBD1 (5 bases). Germline CDR1 and CDR2: SGHVS and FQNEAQ. This CDR3 is built from 15 residues. V lost 2 bases and J lost 5, with 12 bases in between.

This clone has only a few counts. The chain joins TRBV18 to TRBJ1-2; D is possibly TRBD1 (5 bases). The CDR3 is 14 residues long. V lost 2 bases, J lost 10 bases, and 17 bases lay in between. Per germline, CDR1 KGHSH and CDR2 LQKENI. The DNA of the CDR3 is TGTGCCAGCTCACCATCGGGGGGATCTGATGACTACACCTTC. It translates to CASSPSGGSDDYTF. Complete variable domain (other parts from reference TRBV18 and TRBJ1-2): NAGVMQNPRHLVRRRGQEARLRCSPMKGHSHVYWYRQLPEEGLKFMVYLQKENIIDESGMPKERFSAEFPKEGPSILRIQQVVRGDSAAYFCASSPSGGSDDYTFGSGTRLTVV.

This sequence joins TRBV7-8 and TRBJ1-1; TRBD1 aligns across 8 bases. This CDR3 has 16 amino acids. Germline assignment: CDR1 SGHVS and CDR2 FQNEAQ. Trimming at V came to 1 base and at J to 2 bases, leaving 6 bases not matched to a gene. CDR3 DNA sequence: TGTGCCAGCAGCTTAGTCCAGGGGGCGTATAACACTGAAGCTTTCTTT. This gives the protein CASSLVQGAYNTEAFF.

This rearrangement joins TRBV13 to TRBJ1-1, with D hard to call. The CDR3 totals 15 residues. Germline V CDR1 and CDR2: PRHDT, FYEKMQ (reference sequence). V lost 5 bases to trimming and J lost 1 base, with 14 bases between them. The CDR3 sequence: CASSPFLLKNTEAFF. CDR3 nucleotide sequence: TGTGCCAGCAGCCCCTTCCTTTTAAAGAACACTGAAGCTTTCTTT.

This chain connects TRBV14 to TRBJ2-3; the D is unclear. CDR1 is SGHDN, CDR2 FVKESK, per germline. Trimming removed 4 bases from V and 0 bases from J, with 11 bases in between. The CDR3 consists of 15 residues. CDR3 in DNA: TGTGCCAGCAGCCGATTCGACGGGAGCACAGATACGCAGTATTTT. Translation: CASSRFDGSTDTQYF.

This chain joins TRBV5-1 and TRBJ2-5; D remains unclear. V lost 4 bases to trimming and J lost 5 bases, with 12 bases between them. The germline V gene encodes CDR1 SGHRS and CDR2 YFSETQ. This CDR3 has 13 amino acids. CDR3 DNA: TGCGCCAGCAGCCTGGATGTAGTGGAGACCCAGTACTTC. Protein: CASSLDVVETQYF.

V usage is TRBV5-8 and J usage is TRBJ2-2, with no clear D. V lost 4 bases, J lost 5 bases, and 12 bases lay in between. The germline V gene encodes CDR1 SGHTS and CDR2 YDEGEE. CDR3 length equals 14 residues. The CDR3 spells CASSPLAETGELFF. Written as DNA, the CDR3 is TGTGCCAGCAGCCCCCTCGCGGAGACCGGGGAGCTGTTTTTT.

The chain recombines TRBV30 with TRBJ1-1; the D gene is possibly TRBD1 (5 bases). Deletions cut 3 bases from V and 1 base from J, with 9 bases between. The CDR3 covers 13 residues. Per germline, CDR1 GTSNPN and CDR2 SVGIG (reference sequence). CDR3 nucleotide sequence: TGTGCCTGGAGCCAGGGTGGGAACACTGAAGCTTTCTTT. This codes for CAWSQGGNTEAFF. Full variable domain (outside the CDR3, taken from reference TRBV30 and TRBJ1-1): SQTIHQWPATLVQPVGSPLSLECTVEGTSNPNLYWYRQAAGRGLQLLFYSVGIGQISSEVPQNLSASRPQDRQFILSSKKLLLSDSGFYLCAWSQGGNTEAFFGQGTRLTVV.

The rearrangement uses TRBV23-1 and TRBJ1-4; D gene unclear. TRBV23-1 falls under the ORF class, with uncertain function. Trimming shortened V by 4 bases and J by 3 bases, and 15 bases separated the two germline ends. This CDR3 contains 16 residues. In DNA form, the CDR3 reads TGCGCCAGCAGTCCGCCTCCCAGACGGCCTAATGAAAAACTGTTTTTT. Translating it yields CASSPPPRRPNEKLFF.

V gene TRBV6-6 combines with J gene TRBJ2-3; 10 positions agree with TRBD2. The germline V gene has CDR1 MNHNY and CDR2 SVGAGI (reference sequence). This CDR3 has 14 residues. After removal of 6 bases from V and 3 bases from J, the junction contained 3 bases not matched to a gene. CDR3: CASRSSGSTDTQYF. In DNA, the CDR3 is TGTGCCAGCAGGTCTAGCGGGAGTACAGATACGCAGTATTTT.

J is TRBJ2-1 and V is TRBV18; 9 nucleotides line up with TRBD2. The germline V gene has CDR1 KGHSH and CDR2 LQKENI. The CDR3 has 17 residues. With 6 bases clipped from V and 2 bases from J, the junction kept 11 bases outside the gene matches. CDR3 sequence reads: CASSPVPAGGAYNEQFF. The CDR3 DNA reads as TGTGCCAGCTCTCCCGTCCCGGCGGGAGGGGCCTACAATGAGCAGTTCTTC.

The V gene is TRBV30, the J gene TRBJ1-2; D is possibly TRBD1 (5 bases). In germline, CDR1 is GTSNPN, CDR2 SVGIG (reference sequence). The length of the CDR3 is 13 residues. Trimming took off 3 bases at V and 4 bases at J, with 12 bases between the two ends. CDR3 loop: CAWRGRVVYGYTF. Here the CDR3 DNA reads TGTGCCTGGAGGGGCAGGGTCGTCTATGGCTACACCTTC.

The chain recombines TRBV28 with TRBJ1-5; TRBD1 agrees at 8 bases. This CDR3 is built from 15 residues. Germline V gives CDR1 MDHEN, CDR2 SYDVKM. V lost 7 bases to trimming and J lost 7 bases; unmatched junction nucleotides: 12. The CDR3 loop is CASIDPDRGTQPQHF. In DNA, the CDR3 is TGTGCCAGCATCGACCCAGACAGGGGCACGCAGCCCCAGCATTTT.

The chain uses TRBV6-4 and TRBJ2-1, with D perhaps TRBD2 (6 bases). The germline V and J ends were trimmed by 4 bases and 9 bases, with 16 bases remaining between them. The CDR3 contains 14 residues. Germline V CDR1 and CDR2: MRHNA, SNTAGT. CDR3 sequence (DNA): TGTGCCAGCAGTGCCCAGACTAGTAGTACTGAGCAGTTCTTC. The encoded protein is CASSAQTSSTEQFF.

V and J are TRBV7-2 and TRBJ2-4; the match to TRBD2 covers 7 bases. Germline V gene data show CDR1 as SGHTA and CDR2 as FQGNSA. There are 15 residues in the CDR3. The V and J ends lost 1 base and 3 bases, in that order; junction bases with no gene match: 3. CDR3 protein: CASSLVWDYKNIQYF. The DNA for the CDR3 is TGTGCCAGCAGCTTAGTTTGGGACTACAAAAACATTCAGTACTTC. Full variable domain (outside the CDR3, taken from reference TRBV7-2 and TRBJ2-4): GAGVSQSPSNKVTEKGKDVELRCDPISGHTALYWYRQSLGQGLEFLIYFQGNSAPDKSGLPSDRFSAERTGGSVSTLTIQRTQQEDSAVYLCASSLVWDYKNIQYFGAGTRLSVL.

The chain carries TRBV19 and TRBJ2-7; 9 nucleotides line up with TRBD1. This CDR3 contains 14 residues. The V gene end was trimmed by 4 bases and the J gene end by 3 bases; junction bases not matched to a gene: 4. Per germline, CDR1 LNHDA and CDR2 SQIVND (reference sequence). The CDR3 spells CASSTGQGIYEQYF. The CDR3 nucleotides read TGTGCCAGTAGTACGGGACAGGGAATCTACGAGCAGTACTTC.

By sample fraction, this clone is medium-sized. Mismatch with germline at one junction end may stem from a read error. This chain joins TRBV20-1 and TRBJ1-4; D is possibly TRBD1 (6 bases). The germline gives CDR1 DFQATT, CDR2 SNEGSKA (reference sequence). This CDR3 has 11 amino acids. CDR3 sequence: CSATTTGRLNF. The CDR3 DNA follows: TGCAGTGCTACAACGACAGGACGACTGAATTTT.

The chain joins TRBV10-1 to TRBJ2-3; possibly TRBD2 for D (6 bases). Per germline, CDR1 WNHNN and CDR2 SYGVQD (reference sequence). CDR3 length: 14 amino acids. Trimming pared 10 bases from V and 1 base from J, leaving 15 bases between. The CDR3 region is CATSAGYGTDTQYF. As DNA, the CDR3 is TGCGCCACCTCGGCGGGGTACGGCACAGATACGCAGTATTTT.

The J gene is TRBJ2-3, the V gene TRBV27; 14 bases line up with TRBD2. The V gene end was trimmed by 5 bases and the J gene end by 4 bases; junction bases not matched to a gene: 17. CDR1 is MNHEY, CDR2 SMNVEV, per germline (reference sequence). The CDR3 runs 20 residues. The CDR3 DNA is TGTGCCAGCAGTCACCGACAGGTGACTAGCGGGAGGGCCAGGGCAGATACGCAGTATTTT. Protein: CASSHRQVTSGRARADTQYF.

This chain connects TRBV29-1 to TRBJ2-7; D not certain. V dropped 4 bases and J dropped 1 base, with 11 bases sitting between them. This CDR3 has 13 residues. Germline V gene lookup returns CDR1 SQVTM and CDR2 ANQGSEA. CDR3 loop: CSVAPQASYEQYF. The CDR3 DNA reads as TGCAGCGTTGCACCCCAGGCTTCCTACGAGCAGTACTTC.

This chain connects TRBV4-1 to TRBJ1-2, with D maybe TRBD1 (5 bases). The length of the CDR3 is 16 residues. Germline assignment: CDR1 MGHRA and CDR2 YSYEKL. V was trimmed by 0 bases and J by 3 bases, leaving 14 bases between them. The CDR3 protein is CASSQDLGGMDYGYTF. In DNA form, the CDR3 reads TGCGCCAGCAGCCAAGATCTCGGGGGTATGGACTATGGCTACACCTTC.